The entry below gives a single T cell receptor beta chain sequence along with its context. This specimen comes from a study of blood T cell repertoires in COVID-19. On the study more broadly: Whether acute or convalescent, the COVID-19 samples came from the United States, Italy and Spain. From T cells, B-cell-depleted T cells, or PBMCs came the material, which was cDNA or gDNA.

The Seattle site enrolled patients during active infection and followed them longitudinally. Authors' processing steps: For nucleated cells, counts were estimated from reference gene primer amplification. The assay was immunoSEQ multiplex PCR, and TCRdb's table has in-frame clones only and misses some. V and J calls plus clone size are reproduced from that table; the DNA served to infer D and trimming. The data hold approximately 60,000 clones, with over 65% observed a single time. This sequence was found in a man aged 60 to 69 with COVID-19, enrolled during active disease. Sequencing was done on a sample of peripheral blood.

The DNA for the CDR3 is TGCGCCAGCAGCGCAAACAGGGGGCGGGACACCGGGGAGCTGTTTTTT. Amino acid sequence: CASSANRGRDTGELFF. V usage is TRBV5-1 and J usage is TRBJ2-2, with 9 bases identical to TRBD1. Germline assignment: CDR1 SGHRS and CDR2 YFSETQ. The CDR3 loop spans 16 amino acids. The trim removed 4 bases at V and 3 bases at J, leaving 7 bases unmatched. Together with reference TRBV5-1 and TRBJ2-2, the CDR3 gives the full variable domain: KAGVTQTPRYLIKTRGQQVTLSCSPISGHRSVSWYQQTPGQGLQFLFEYFSETQRNKGNFPGRFSGRQFSNSRSEMNVSTLELGDSALYLCASSANRGRDTGELFFGEGSRLTVL.